This T cell receptor (beta chain) was observed in a study of cytomegalovirus exposure and HLA in healthy donors (dated by TCRdb to about 2017). About the study as a whole: According to an earlier analysis of 587 of the donors, 200 million or so T cells yielded 90 million to 140 million unique TCR beta sequences and 250 to 350 Gb of sequence data. Roughly 320 gigabases of sequencing data and around 85 million unique TCR sequences made up an early release that covered fewer than 650 HLA-typed donors. Of the 398 genotyped donors, approximately 83% fell in the genetic ancestry cluster associated with self-reported Caucasian donors. The study was designed to test whether signatures of past pathogen exposure could be identified by cataloging public T cell receptors. The study used immunosequencing to profile the T cell repertoires of around 600 subjects and linked those repertoires to cytomegalovirus serostatus. Besides the first cohort of about 730 subjects, a separate validation cohort made up of roughly 130 different subjects was used. The study combined high-throughput TCR immunosequencing, statistical association of individual TCRs with disease status, and machine learning to predict cytomegalovirus infection status. A later analysis re-examined previously published TCR beta repertoires from just over 650 donors and added high-resolution HLA genotyping to investigate patterns of TCR occurrence. Rather than using new phenotypic data, the later analysis identified candidate immune exposures from TCR beta sequences and from how often those sequences occurred across donors. An earlier analysis of a few hundred of the donors applied high-throughput TCR beta sequencing to assess whether each TCR beta V gene segment acted as functional or pseudogenic. Alongside the repertoire data, information on donor age, sex, ethnicity and CMV serostatus was compiled. In a later genetic analysis, genome-wide SNP genotypes for about three fifths of the 666 donors were used, and that subset was treated as a discovery cohort. Every repertoire in the discovery cohort had been generated on one and the same sequencing platform. HLA typing included class I and class II loci at four-digit resolution. Typing coverage differed by locus: A, B, C, DRB1 and DQB1 were typed in about 620-630 donors, DQA1 in about 510, DPA1 in nearly 610, and DPB1 in approximately 450. Because of strong linkage in the cohort, five DR-DQ haplotypes were treated as single units for association and clustering. Across some 400 genotyped donors of the cohort, an average of approximately 240,000 unique TCR beta nucleotide sequences per donor were sequenced, and 15% to 20% of those sequences were non-productive. What the research found in general, with its limitations: A later analysis reported that several top co-occurrence clusters appeared linked to parvovirus B19, influenza, CMV and Epstein-Barr virus. Because some donors lacked HLA typing at each locus, the association tests relied only on the typed subset. In a later genetic analysis, a missense DCLRE1C variant was associated with V-gene and J-gene trimming of TCR beta chains, and the association was replicated in an independent cohort. In a later analysis, TCR association rates were found to vary across HLA loci, with the most associated TCRs seen for DRB1 alleles and the fewest for HLA-C alleles. A few of the identified cytomegalovirus-associated TCR beta chains were confirmed in vitro to be specific for cytomegalovirus antigens. The cohort was sequenced for TCR beta chains only, and without alpha or paired-chain data the features that could be detected were limited. The study listed 150 to 200 TCR beta chains as associated with cytomegalovirus. Correlated functional status among segregating V segments might be attributable to linkage disequilibrium, but an unknown experimental factor could not be ruled out. A further reported finding was that TCR beta sequences accurately predicted the HLA-A and HLA-B alleles for most subjects in the first cohort. The authors suggested that the approach could potentially be generalized to other disease states and immunological phenotypes. CMV serostatus was the only immune exposure information available for the cohort. Most TCR sequences were observed very rarely across donors, whereas some public TCRs were present in many individuals. According to a later analysis, most CMV-associated TCR beta chains appeared to be HLA-restricted, and the HLA associations seemed to be driven largely by CMV exposure. Compared with the roughly 670-donor mean, donors in an Asian-associated ancestry cluster had fewer N-insertions in productive TCRs, according to a later genetic analysis. A cluster of highly shared sequence variants was judged likely to be a technical artifact of the sequencing pipeline. When HLA alleles, especially DR and DQ, strongly co-occurred, TCR associations were difficult to assign to individual alleles. Because counts were too low, 15 to 20 rarely observed V segments, including chromosome 9 orphons, were excluded from the earlier analysis of 587 of the donors. Specific HLA alleles were associated with some 15,000 TCR beta sequences at a false discovery rate of 0.05 in a later analysis. Sequencing depth was assumed to be roughly uniform across donors in the presence/absence analyses, though that assumption may not hold. Cytomegalovirus status was reported to be diagnosed by the classifier with high specificity and sensitivity in both the original and validation cohorts. Compared with equally common non-associated chains, HLA-associated TCR beta chains in a later analysis were more clonally expanded and had lower generation probabilities. An earlier analysis of 450 to 750 of the donors showed that most TCR beta V segments appeared in productive rearrangements either about 87% or about 30% of the time, which broadly matched IMGT annotations.

With respect to this clone: No cognate antigen has been identified for it. The identical CDR3 is also encoded by other nucleotide sequences in the sample.

The library was obtained by the immunoSEQ multiplex PCR assay. For the multiplex PCR, a mixture combining 60 forward primers for TCR Vbeta segments and 13 reverse primers for TCR Jbeta segments was used. Amplification of the CDR3 region of rearranged TCR beta genes was performed with a multiplex PCR assay on genomic DNA. On the Illumina HiSeq System, the amplified TCR beta libraries were sequenced as 87-base-pair reads. The published analysis was carried out like this. A later analysis counted some 80 million unique TCR beta chains across the approximately 700 repertoires, and 10 million to 11 million of these chains were shared by at least two donors. To remove PCR and sequencing errors, raw reads were error-corrected and collapsed into unique sequences using a nearest-neighbor algorithm that merged closely related sequences. Alignment of CDR3 sequences to IMGT reference sequences was used to assign V, D and J gene segments. For a sequence to be retained, at least a six-nucleotide match to both a V gene segment and a J gene segment was required. Rearrangements were classified as productive when the CDR3 lacked stop codons and remained in frame with V and J, and all other rearrangements were classified as non-productive. CDR3 was defined by IMGT convention, running from the second conserved V-encoded cysteine to the conserved J-encoded phenylalanine. Sequences without an unambiguous match to a single V gene segment were excluded from the earlier analysis of about 600 of the donors. In an earlier analysis of roughly 600 of the donors, a V segment was called functional when productive rearrangements were above 56.7%, and segregating when the standard deviation between donors exceeded 5%. To diagnose cytomegalovirus status from the catalog of TCR beta chain sequences, a statistical classification framework was built. V and J gene assignment, in a later analysis, came from comparing TCR nucleotide sequences with IMGT/GENE-DB human TR gene sequences. Using the TCRdist pipeline, a later analysis assigned CDR3 sequences along with most-parsimonious VDJ recombination scenarios. In a later analysis, each TCR beta chain was defined by its CDR3 amino acid sequence together with its V-gene family, and reads without a unique V-gene family were excluded. In a later analysis, fewer than 650 highly shared, low-generation-probability nucleotide sequences were removed to address suspected cross-contamination and a sequencing artifact. In a later analysis, a clonal expansion index for each public chain was calculated from normalized within-repertoire ranks of inferred template counts. In a later analysis, generation probabilities were computed using a VDJ recombination model fitted to out-of-frame rearrangements, and the results were checked against IGoR. A later analysis scored TCR-TCR, TCR-HLA and TCR-CMV co-occurrence with hypergeometric tests, applying a repertoire-size bias correction to TCR pairs. To estimate false discovery rates, a later analysis permuted the HLA or CMV assignments 20 times. In a later analysis, co-occurring TCRs were grouped with DBSCAN, and TCRdist sequence similarity was added when clustering was performed within HLA-allele-positive subsets. Repertoires with fewer than 30,000 or more than 120,000 public chains, plus five repertoires with anomalous nucleotide sharing, were excluded from co-occurrence clustering. Sourced from immuneACCESS, this table was stored by TCRdb with only in-frame sequences that have V and J called. A share of the clones is absent; for the studies checked, an unresolved V gene accounts for under half, and the remainder has no known explanation. D and trimming were read from the DNA, whereas the V and J calls and clone size are those reported in that table. The sample table gives some 120,000 clones. The ten largest make up more than 0.9% of the sample.

The cohort comprised approximately 700 healthy bone marrow donors. All cohort members were sampled while nominally healthy, although unrecorded immune exposures were likely present. The donor was CMV seronegative and was included in the group of around 320 seronegative cohort members. Every donor gave a peripheral blood sample, and the peripheral blood mononuclear cells from that sample were used for TCR beta sequencing. Genomic DNA was extracted from the blood cell samples with the Qiagen DNeasy Blood Extraction Kit. The sample comprised PBMCs. The receptor's source is a man aged 18 to 30 in good health and CMV-seronegative.

The CDR3: CASSLDRDQPQHF. The sequenced DNA is TGCGCCAGCAGCTTGGACAGGGATCAGCCCCAGCATTTT. The chain couples TRBV5-1 to TRBJ1-5, with TRBD1 perhaps the D gene, on 6 matching bases. From the cysteine up to the phenylalanine, the CDR3 has a length of 13 residues. The kept DNA is CDR3 alone, 39 bases in frame from the first base. V loses 0 bases of germline sequence and J loses 5 bases, and the interval between the two ends is 6 bases. Looking up the germline V gene yields CDR1 SGHRS and CDR2 YFSETQ.